Sequencing of this T cell receptor (beta chain) was carried out in a study of cytomegalovirus exposure and HLA in healthy donors. Findings and caveats of the study: Reported results showed that the classifier diagnosed cytomegalovirus status with high specificity and sensitivity. Previously analyzed data showed that most TCR beta V segments were productive at a frequency of about 87% or about 30%. Later analysis showed TCR association rates varying by HLA locus, highest for DRB1 and lowest for HLA-C.

PCR primers comprised 60 Vbeta and 13 Jbeta primers. Original processing methods: Roughly 81 million unique TCR beta chains, some 11 million shared, were counted in a later analysis. The assay was immunoSEQ multiplex PCR, and TCRdb's table has in-frame clones only and misses some. That table furnishes V, J and clone size, whereas the DNA furnished D and trimming. This table holds roughly 98,000 clones, around 75% found once. This clone was seen a handful of times. Its antigen is not identified. CDR3 size: 14 residues. The germline V gene has CDR1 MDHEN and CDR2 SYDVKM. Trimming at V came to 6 bases and at J to 1 base, leaving 0 bases not matched to a gene.

The J gene is TRBJ2-3, the V gene TRBV28, with 11 bases fitting TRBD2. Material for sequencing was PBMCs. This TCR derives from a man in his late teens or twenties in good health and CMV-seropositive. For the CDR3, the DNA is TGTGCCAGCAGACTAGCGGGGGGCACAGATACGCAGTATTTT. It codes for CASRLAGGTDTQYF.